This TCR beta chain originates from a study of blood T cell repertoires in COVID-19. Study-wide context: The cDNA or gDNA used as material had been derived from T cells, B-cell-depleted T cells, or PBMCs.

Repertoires were generated with immunoSEQ multiplex PCR, while TCRdb's copy carries only in-frame clones and drops some. The table shows 150,000 or so clones, with around 93% occurring only once. V was pared by 6 bases and J by 0 bases, with 4 bases of the junction left unmatched. Germline values: CDR1 SEHNR, CDR2 FQNEAQ (reference sequence). CDR3 length equals 14 residues. The chain couples TRBV7-9 to TRBJ1-1; 7 bases match TRBD1. Sequencing used peripheral blood. The TCR comes from a woman in her forties or fifties with acute or convalescent COVID-19. CDR3 DNA sequence: TGTGCCAGCAGGCGGACAGGCGTGAACACTGAAGCTTTCTTT. Encoded protein: CASRRTGVNTEAFF.